This TCR beta chain was obtained from a study of regulatory T cells in long-lasting Graves disease. CDR3 length: 15 residues. Library construction for TCR beta used iRepertoire HTBI primers and Arm-PCR of CDR3 regions. TCRdb reanalysed the multiplex PCR reads using MiXCR and keeps one entry per CDR3 protein. The repertoire holds around 230,000 distinct CDR3 sequences, with 15% to 20% as singletons. This clonotype was seen once. A far more abundant clone sits one base away, making this likely a read error. Noted time point: newly diagnosed GD, antithyroid drugs for less than 3 months. After RNA was extracted from PBMCs, the TCR library was made from it.

This chain links TRBV12-3 or TRBV12-4 with TRBJ2-3; TRBD1 aligns across 7 bases. The assigned J gene may be wrong: the sequence end matches TRBJ2-1 better. The receptor comes from a female donor with Graves disease. The sample in question was peripheral blood mononuclear cells (PBMCs), obtained at new diagnosis, from a patient treated with antithyroid drugs. Here the CDR3 reads CASSPTGTANGVQFF. The DNA for the CDR3 is TGTGCCAGCAGTCCCACCGGGACAGCGAACGGGGTGCAGTTCTTC.